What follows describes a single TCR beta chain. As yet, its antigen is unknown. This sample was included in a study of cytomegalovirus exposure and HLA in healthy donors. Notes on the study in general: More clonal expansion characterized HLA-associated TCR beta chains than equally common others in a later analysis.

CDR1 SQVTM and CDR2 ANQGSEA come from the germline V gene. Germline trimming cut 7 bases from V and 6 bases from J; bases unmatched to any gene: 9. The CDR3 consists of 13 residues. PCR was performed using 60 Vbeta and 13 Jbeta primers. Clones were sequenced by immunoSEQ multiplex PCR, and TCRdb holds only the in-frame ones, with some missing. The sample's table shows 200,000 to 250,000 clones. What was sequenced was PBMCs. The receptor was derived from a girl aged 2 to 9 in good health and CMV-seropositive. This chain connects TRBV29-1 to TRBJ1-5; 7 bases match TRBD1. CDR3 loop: CSAIQGEGQPQHF. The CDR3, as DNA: TGCAGCGCTATCCAGGGGGAAGGTCAGCCCCAGCATTTT.